These T cell receptor beta chains were read from a single sample in a study of OX40 agonist ivuxolimab in advanced cancers. Repertoires were generated with immunoSEQ multiplex PCR, while TCRdb's copy carries only in-frame clones and drops some. The sample lists approximately 82,000 clones, 85% to 90% seen once, with more than 2% in the top ten. This material consisted of CD4+ or CD8+ T cells sorted from blood, taken in a trial of the OX40 agonist ivuxolimab. Receptors were obtained from an adult with an advanced solid tumor such as melanoma, head and neck, liver or kidney cancer. Each CDR3 is given with its conserved first and last residue. D genes are given only for firm matches. Clone size is shown for a subset of rows, as once, few, many or a class of expanded clone.

J gene: TRBJ1-1; clone size: -; D gene: -; V gene: TRBV6-5; CDR3 protein: CASRGSRSEAFF; CDR3 DNA: TGTGCCAGCAGGGGTTCGAGGTCTGAAGCTTTCTTT
J gene: TRBJ2-2; clone size: few; D gene: TRBD1; V gene: TRBV7-8; CDR3 protein: CASSPMGQGATGELFF; CDR3 DNA: TGTGCCAGCAGCCCTATGGGACAGGGAGCCACCGGGGAGCTGTTTTTT
J gene: TRBJ1-6; clone size: few; D gene: -; V gene: TRBV14; CDR3 protein: CASSHREYSPLHF; CDR3 DNA: TGTGCCAGCAGCCACAGGGAATATTCACCCCTCCACTTT
J gene: TRBJ1-5; clone size: -; D gene: -; V gene: TRBV2; CDR3 protein: CASSEMWGGNQPQHF; CDR3 DNA: TGTGCCAGCAGTGAAATGTGGGGAGGCAATCAGCCCCAGCATTTT
J gene: TRBJ1-1; clone size: -; D gene: -; V gene: TRBV7-3; CDR3 protein: CASSHSRNTEAFF; CDR3 DNA: TGTGCCAGCAGCCACAGCAGGAACACTGAAGCTTTCTTT
J gene: TRBJ1-2; clone size: -; D gene: TRBD1; V gene: TRBV25-1; CDR3 protein: CASTPPGQRDGYTF; CDR3 DNA: TGTGCCAGCACTCCACCGGGACAGCGCGATGGCTACACCTTC
J gene: TRBJ1-3; clone size: -; D gene: -; V gene: TRBV18; CDR3 protein: CASSPPLLLNTIYF; CDR3 DNA: TGTGCCAGCTCACCACCTCTACTCCTTAACACCATATATTTT
J gene: TRBJ2-7; clone size: -; D gene: TRBD1; V gene: TRBV29-1; CDR3 protein: CSVSTGGNSYEQYF; CDR3 DNA: TGCAGCGTTTCCACAGGGGGCAATTCCTACGAGCAGTACTTC
J gene: TRBJ1-1; clone size: -; D gene: -; V gene: TRBV7-6; CDR3 protein: CASSMTDVGSAFF; CDR3 DNA: TGTGCCAGCAGCATGACAGATGTAGGTTCGGCTTTCTTT
J gene: TRBJ2-5; clone size: -; D gene: -; V gene: TRBV5-1; CDR3 protein: CASRIHSGMEETQYF; CDR3 DNA: TGCGCCAGCAGGATCCACTCGGGGATGGAAGAGACCCAGTACTTC
J gene: TRBJ1-2; clone size: -; D gene: TRBD1; V gene: TRBV6-5; CDR3 protein: CASSYSSGRGYYGYTF; CDR3 DNA: TGTGCCAGCAGTTACTCTTCCGGCAGGGGGTACTATGGCTACACCTTC
J gene: TRBJ1-2; clone size: -; D gene: TRBD1; V gene: TRBV5-6; CDR3 protein: CASSPPDRAYGYTF; CDR3 DNA: TGTGCCAGCAGCCCTCCGGACAGGGCCTATGGCTACACCTTC
J gene: TRBJ2-1; clone size: -; D gene: -; V gene: TRBV16; CDR3 protein: CASSGEAEQFF; CDR3 DNA: TGTGCCAGCAGCGGAGAAGCTGAGCAGTTCTTC
J gene: TRBJ1-2; clone size: -; D gene: -; V gene: TRBV28; CDR3 protein: CASSLFRRGAALGGYTF; CDR3 DNA: TGTGCCAGCAGTTTATTCCGTCGGGGCGCAGCACTAGGTGGCTACACCTTC
J gene: TRBJ2-1; clone size: -; D gene: -; V gene: TRBV6-4; CDR3 protein: CASSTGPSSYNEQFF; CDR3 DNA: TGTGCCAGCAGCACAGGCCCTAGCTCCTACAATGAGCAGTTCTTC
J gene: TRBJ1-2; clone size: few; D gene: -; V gene: TRBV30; CDR3 protein: CACPKGEANYGYTF; CDR3 DNA: TGTGCCTGCCCAAAGGGAGAAGCTAACTATGGCTACACCTTC
J gene: TRBJ1-3; clone size: -; D gene: -; V gene: TRBV19; CDR3 protein: CASSIDTGYSGNTIYF; CDR3 DNA: TGTGCCAGTAGTATAGATACAGGATACTCTGGAAACACCATATATTTT
J gene: TRBJ2-7; clone size: once; D gene: TRBD1; V gene: TRBV7-3; CDR3 protein: CASSSRRDRGTLEQYF; CDR3 DNA: TGTGCCAGCAGCTCTCGCCGGGACAGGGGAACCCTCGAGCAGTACTTC
J gene: TRBJ2-7; clone size: -; D gene: -; V gene: TRBV15; CDR3 protein: CATSRDYDYEQYF; CDR3 DNA: TGTGCCACCAGCAGAGATTACGATTACGAGCAGTACTTC
J gene: TRBJ2-2; clone size: -; D gene: TRBD1; V gene: TRBV7-3; CDR3 protein: CASSPQGAANTGELFF; CDR3 DNA: TGTGCCAGCAGCCCTCAGGGGGCCGCGAACACCGGGGAGCTGTTTTTT